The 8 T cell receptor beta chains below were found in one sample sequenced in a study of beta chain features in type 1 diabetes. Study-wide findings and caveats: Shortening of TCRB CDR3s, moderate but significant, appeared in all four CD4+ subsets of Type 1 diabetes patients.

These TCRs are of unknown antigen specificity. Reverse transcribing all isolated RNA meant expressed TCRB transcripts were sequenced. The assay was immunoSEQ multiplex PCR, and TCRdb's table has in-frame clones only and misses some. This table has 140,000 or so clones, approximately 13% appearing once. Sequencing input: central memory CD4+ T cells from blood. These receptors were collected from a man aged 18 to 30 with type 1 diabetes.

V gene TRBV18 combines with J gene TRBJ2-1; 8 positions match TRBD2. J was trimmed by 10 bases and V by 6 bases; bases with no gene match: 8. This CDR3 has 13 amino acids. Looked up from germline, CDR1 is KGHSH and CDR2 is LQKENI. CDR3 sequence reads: CASSGTSGSEQFF. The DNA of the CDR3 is TGTGCCAGCTCCGGGACTAGTGGGAGCGAGCAGTTCTTC. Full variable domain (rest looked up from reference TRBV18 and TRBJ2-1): NAGVMQNPRHLVRRRGQEARLRCSPMKGHSHVYWYRQLPEEGLKFMVYLQKENIIDESGMPKERFSAEFPKEGPSILRIQQVVRGDSAAYFCASSGTSGSEQFFGPGTRLTVL.

CDR3 bases: TGCGCCAGCAGCCCCGGGACAGGTCCCTACGAGCAGTACTTC. Translated: CASSPGTGPYEQYF. The gene calls are TRBV10-1 and TRBJ2-7, with 8 bases matching TRBD1. Germline assignment: CDR1 WNHNN and CDR2 SYGVQD (reference sequence). This CDR3 comprises 14 residues. The J segment lost 2 bases and the V segment lost 6 bases, leaving 6 bases of the junction unmatched.

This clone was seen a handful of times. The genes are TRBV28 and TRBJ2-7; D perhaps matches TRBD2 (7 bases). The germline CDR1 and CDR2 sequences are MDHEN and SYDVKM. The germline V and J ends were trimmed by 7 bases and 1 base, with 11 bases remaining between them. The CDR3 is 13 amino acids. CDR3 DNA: TGTGCCAGCACGGGGGGCAGTTCCTACGAGCAGTACTTC. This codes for CASTGGSSYEQYF.

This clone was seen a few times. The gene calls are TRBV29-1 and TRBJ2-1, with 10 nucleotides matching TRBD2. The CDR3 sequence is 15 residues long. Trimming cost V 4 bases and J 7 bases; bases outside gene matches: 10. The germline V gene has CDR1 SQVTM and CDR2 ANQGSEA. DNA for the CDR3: TGCAGCGTTGGGTCGGCTAGCGGGGGCTCAAATGAGCAGTTCTTC. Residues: CSVGSASGGSNEQFF.

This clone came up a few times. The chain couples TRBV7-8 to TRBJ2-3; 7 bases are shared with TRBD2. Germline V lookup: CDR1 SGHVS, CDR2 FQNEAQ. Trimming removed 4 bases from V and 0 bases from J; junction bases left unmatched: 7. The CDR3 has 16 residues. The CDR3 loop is CASSSRAGDSTDTQYF. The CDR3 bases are TGTGCCAGCAGCTCCAGGGCGGGAGATAGCACAGATACGCAGTATTTT.

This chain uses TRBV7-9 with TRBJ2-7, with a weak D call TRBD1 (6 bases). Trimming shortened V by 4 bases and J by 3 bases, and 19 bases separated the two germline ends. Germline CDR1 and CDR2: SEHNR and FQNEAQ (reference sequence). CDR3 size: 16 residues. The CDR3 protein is CASSSSRRQGIYEQYF. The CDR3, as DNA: TGTGCCAGCAGCTCGAGCCGTCGGCAGGGGATCTACGAGCAGTACTTC.

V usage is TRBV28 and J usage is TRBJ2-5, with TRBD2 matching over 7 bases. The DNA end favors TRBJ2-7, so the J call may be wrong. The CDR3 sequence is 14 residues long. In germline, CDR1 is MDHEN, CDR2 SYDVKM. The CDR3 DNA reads TGTGCCAGCGGGAGGGAACCGCGGTCCTACGAGCAGTACTTC. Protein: CASGREPRSYEQYF.

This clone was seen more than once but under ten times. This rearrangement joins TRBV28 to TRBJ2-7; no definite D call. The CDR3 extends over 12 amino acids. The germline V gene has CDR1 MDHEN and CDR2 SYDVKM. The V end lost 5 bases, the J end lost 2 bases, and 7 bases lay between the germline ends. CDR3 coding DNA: TGTGCCAGCAGTACCTTAGCCTACGAGCAGTACTTC. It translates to CASSTLAYEQYF.